The rows below give T cell receptor beta chains drawn from one sample of a study of T cell repertoires in cytomegalovirus infection. TCRdb itself ran the reads through MiXCR, one entry per CDR3 protein. The repertoire has some 68,000 distinct CDR3 sequences, approximately 22% of them found once; the top ten carry 65% to 85%. For these TCRs, the target antigens are not known. Sequencing used PBMCs, sequenced either directly or after in vitro stimulation (not recorded which). Source of these receptors: a human donor in good health (CMV status not recorded). Some clones in this sample may be carry-over from other donors' samples. The CDR3 runs from the conserved cysteine through the conserved F or W. The D gene is left open where the match is weak. Clone sizes are given selectively: once, few, many, or a class where the clone is expanded.

j_call v_call d_call clone_size cdr3_nt cdr3_aa
TRBJ2-3 TRBV28 . . TGTGCCAGCAGTTTAGGACCAGCGACAGATACGCAGTATTTT CASSLGPATDTQYF
TRBJ2-1 TRBV24-1 . . TGTGCCACCAGTGATTCCCGTGGGAGACGGTATGAAGAGCAGTTCTTC CATSDSRGRRYEEQFF
TRBJ1-5 TRBV15 . once TGTACCACCAGCAGAGATAGGGAGGGCAATCAGCCCCAGCATTTT CTTSRDREGNQPQHF
TRBJ2-3 TRBV7-2 TRBD1 many TGTGCCAGCAGCCCGCCGGGACAGGGGGACACAGATACGCAGTATTTT CASSPPGQGDTDTQYF
TRBJ1-5 TRBV24-1 . . TGTGCCACCAGTGAGCAGGGTTCGCCCAATCAGCCCCAGCATTTT CATSEQGSPNQPQHF
TRBJ2-5 TRBV20-1 TRBD2 few TGCAGTGCTCCCCGGGGTACTAGCGGGCAAGAGACCCAGTACTTC CSAPRGTSGQETQYF
TRBJ2-7 TRBV7-8 . many TGTGCCAGCAGCCTTCGACAGAAATACGAGCAGTACTTC CASSLRQKYEQYF
TRBJ2-3 TRBV7-3 . few TGTGCCAGCAGCTTATGGCGCACAGATACGCAGTATTTT CASSLWRTDTQYF
TRBJ1-1 TRBV12-3/TRBV12-4 . few TGTGCCAGCTCTGTGCTTAGGGACACTGAAGCTTTCTTT CASSVLRDTEAFF
TRBJ2-1 TRBV18 . many TGTGCCAGCTCACCAATCCGAGGGGCACAGGAGCAGTTCTTC CASSPIRGAQEQFF
TRBJ2-1 TRBV27 . . TGTGCCAGCAGTTCACGGAGGGCCGAGCAGTTCTTC CASSSRRAEQFF
TRBJ1-6 TRBV19 . . TGTGCCAGTAGTACAGTTCAGGGAAAGGATTCACCCCTCCACTTT CASSTVQGKDSPLHF
TRBJ2-1 TRBV12-5 TRBD2 once TGTGCTAGTGGTTTGACGGGGACATTGAGTCGGGCGGGAGGTCCCTACAATGAGCAGTTCTTC CASGLTGTLSRAGGPYNEQFF
TRBJ2-3 TRBV7-2 . many TGTGCCAGCAGCGAATTTCTTAAAACAGATACGCAGTATTTT CASSEFLKTDTQYF
TRBJ1-5 TRBV10-3 TRBD1 few TGTGCCATCAGACCGGACAGGGGGCCATATCAGCCCCAGCATTTT CAIRPDRGPYQPQHF
TRBJ1-5 TRBV19 . few TGTGCCAGTAGTATAGGAATGGGTGATCAGCCCCAGCATTTT CASSIGMGDQPQHF
TRBJ1-1 TRBV7-9 . many TGTGCCAGCAGCTACCCTCCGGGGAAAACTGAAGCTTTCTTT CASSYPPGKTEAFF
TRBJ1-2 TRBV7-2 . many TGTGCCAGCAGCTTAGACGGCTATGGCTACACCTTC CASSLDGYGYTF
TRBJ2-5 TRBV6-2/TRBV6-3 TRBD1 few TGTGCCAGCAGGGGGACAGGGGGAGAGACCCAGTACTTC CASRGTGGETQYF
TRBJ2-5 TRBV19 TRBD2 . TGTGCCAGTAGTACCGGACTAGCGGGGGGAGAGACCCAGTACTTC CASSTGLAGGETQYF
TRBJ1-6 TRBV28 . many TGTGCCAGCAGTTTCGGGGCGAGCTCCTATAATTCACCCCTCCACTTT CASSFGASSYNSPLHF
TRBJ1-3 TRBV4-3 . . TGCGCCAGCAGCCAAGACCAGGAAAACACCATATATTTT CASSQDQENTIYF
TRBJ1-4 TRBV6-5 . . TGTGCCAGCAGTTGGACAGATGCAACTAATGAAAAACTGTTTTTT CASSWTDATNEKLFF
TRBJ2-2 TRBV4-2 . . TGTGCCAGCAGCCGAGAATCGAACACCGGGGAGCTGTTTTTT CASSRESNTGELFF
TRBJ1-2 TRBV11-2 TRBD1 . TGTGCCAGCAGCTTAGATCTTCCAGGGACAGGAGGCTACACCTTC CASSLDLPGTGGYTF
TRBJ1-4 TRBV7-6 . many TGTGCCAGCAGCCTCGGCCCCCGTGAAAAACTGTTTTTT CASSLGPREKLFF
TRBJ2-1 TRBV5-1 TRBD2 . TGCGCCAGCAGCCCGGGACTAGCGGGAGGTGATCAGTTCTTC CASSPGLAGGDQFF
TRBJ2-2 TRBV7-2 TRBD2 many TGTGCCAGCACCTCTCAAAGTAGCGGGTACACCGGGGAGCTGTTTTTT CASTSQSSGYTGELFF
TRBJ2-3 TRBV7-2 . many TGTGCCAGCAGTTGGAGGGCGAGCACAGATACGCAGTATTTT CASSWRASTDTQYF
TRBJ1-4 TRBV7-8 . few TGTGCCAGCAGCTTAGATGTGGGCTTAAATGAAAAACTGTTTTTT CASSLDVGLNEKLFF
TRBJ1-4 TRBV12-3/TRBV12-4 . many TGTGCCAGCAGTCCCCGAGACGGAAATGAAAAACTGTTTTTT CASSPRDGNEKLFF
TRBJ2-1 TRBV19 . . TGTGCCAGTAGTATAGCCCAGGGGCTCAGTGAGCAGTTCTTC CASSIAQGLSEQFF
TRBJ1-2 TRBV19 . . TGTGCCAGTAGTCCCTTGAGGGACGGCAACTATGGCTACACCTTC CASSPLRDGNYGYTF
TRBJ1-1 TRBV11-1 TRBD1 once TGTGCCAGCAGCTTAGGGACAGGGGGCGGGAGGAACACTGAAGCTTTCTTT CASSLGTGGGRNTEAFF
TRBJ2-1 TRBV29-1 TRBD2 . TGCAGCGTTGCCCGACTAGCGGCGTACAATGAGCAGTTCTTC CSVARLAAYNEQFF
TRBJ2-5 TRBV5-4 TRBD1 . TGTGCCAGCCGGGACAGGGGGTTGGAGACCCAGTACTTC CASRDRGLETQYF
TRBJ1-2 TRBV6-5 . few TGTGCCAGCAGTTACTCGGGTGGGGGCAGCTATGGCTACACCTTC CASSYSGGGSYGYTF
TRBJ2-7 TRBV10-3 TRBD2 few TGTGCCATCAATCGCGGGAGGGAGTCCTACGAGCAGTACTTC CAINRGRESYEQYF
TRBJ2-3 TRBV29-1 TRBD2 few TGCAGCGTCTTAGGACTAGAAGTGGCAGATACGCAGTATTTT CSVLGLEVADTQYF
TRBJ2-1 TRBV27 . . TGTGCCAGCAGTTTACGAGACACCTACAATGAGCAGTTCTTC CASSLRDTYNEQFF
TRBJ1-1 TRBV5-6 . . TGTGCCAGCAGCGGGGGGGCGGTTCAAGCTTTCTTT CASSGGAVQAFF
TRBJ2-1 TRBV6-1 TRBD1 few TGTGCCAGCAGTCCCGTCCGACAGGGGGGTAATGAGCAGTTCTTC CASSPVRQGGNEQFF
TRBJ1-5 TRBV6-6 . . TGTGCCAGCAGTTACGGGGAGGGTCATCAGCCCCAGCATTTT CASSYGEGHQPQHF
TRBJ1-1 TRBV7-2 . many TGTGCCAGCAGCATAGGGGGGATGAACACTGAAGCTTTCTTT CASSIGGMNTEAFF
TRBJ2-3 TRBV7-8 . many TGTGCCAGCAGCTCAGTCGCAGATACGCAGTATTTT CASSSVADTQYF
TRBJ2-3 TRBV5-6 . few TGTGCCAGCAGCAAGAGAGGGGAATATACAGATACGCAGTATTTT CASSKRGEYTDTQYF